The source of this T cell receptor beta chain is a study of blood T cell repertoires in COVID-19. Looking at the study overall: PBMCs, B-cell-depleted T cells, or T cells were the source of the cDNA or gDNA that made up the material.

CDR3 size: 15 residues. Trimming took 8 bases from V and 1 from J, leaving 15 bases between them. CDR1 is KGHSH, CDR2 LQKENI, per germline. The repertoire was sequenced with immunoSEQ multiplex PCR; TCRdb's copy has only in-frame clones and lacks some. The data contain 270,000 or so clones, around 83% of them singletons. The sequencing input was PBMCs or T cells enriched from blood (not recorded which). The J gene is TRBJ1-5, the V gene TRBV18, with D perhaps matching TRBD1 (6 bases). This sequence was found in a woman aged 50 to 60 who had been exposed to COVID-19. Here the CDR3 reads CASDIDRTSNQPQHF. Here the CDR3 DNA reads TGTGCCAGCGACATAGACAGGACAAGCAATCAGCCCCAGCATTTT.